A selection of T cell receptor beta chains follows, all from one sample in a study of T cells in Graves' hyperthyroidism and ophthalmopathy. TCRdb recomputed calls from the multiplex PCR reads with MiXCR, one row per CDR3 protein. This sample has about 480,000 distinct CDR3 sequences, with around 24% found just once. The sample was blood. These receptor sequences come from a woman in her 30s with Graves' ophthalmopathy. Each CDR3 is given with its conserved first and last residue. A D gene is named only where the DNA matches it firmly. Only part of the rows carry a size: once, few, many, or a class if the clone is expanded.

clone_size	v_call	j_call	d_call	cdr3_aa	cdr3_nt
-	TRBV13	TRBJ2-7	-	CASSFSGTDSYEQYF	TGTGCCAGCAGCTTTAGTGGGACGGATTCCTACGAGCAGTACTTC
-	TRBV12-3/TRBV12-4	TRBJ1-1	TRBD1	CASRRDSCPIGCEAFF	TGTGCCAGCAGACGGGACAGCTGCCCGATCGGTTGTGAAGCTTTCTTT
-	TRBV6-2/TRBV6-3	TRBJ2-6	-	CASSYPHFSGANVLTF	TGTGCCAGCAGTTATCCTCATTTCTCTGGGGCCAACGTCCTGACTTTC
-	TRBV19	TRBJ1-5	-	CATKGGCQPQHF	TGTGCCACAAAGGGGGGGTGTCAGCCCCAGCATTTT
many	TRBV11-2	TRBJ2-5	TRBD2	CASSFGLAGGRGETQYF	TGTGCCAGCAGCTTCGGACTAGCGGGGGGGCGGGGAGAGACCCAGTACTTC
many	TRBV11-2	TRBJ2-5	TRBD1	CASSTGGRETQYF	TGTGCCAGCAGCACAGGGGGCAGAGAGACCCAGTACTTC
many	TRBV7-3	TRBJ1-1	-	CASSIRENTEAFF	TGTGCCAGCAGCATACGGGAGAACACTGAAGCTTTCTTT
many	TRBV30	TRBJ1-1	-	CAWSRRNTEAFF	TGTGCCTGGAGTCGGAGGAACACTGAAGCTTTCTTT
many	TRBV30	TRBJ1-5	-	CAWSKRGSALNQPQHF	TGTGCCTGGAGTAAGCGGGGGTCCGCCCTCAATCAGCCCCAGCATTTT
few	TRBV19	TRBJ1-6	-	CASSSSGRLQVLHF	TGTGCCAGTAGTTCCTCGGGACGGTTACAGGTCCTCCACTTT
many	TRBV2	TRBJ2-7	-	CASSEWGAGDEQYF	TGTGCCAGCAGTGAGTGGGGAGCGGGCGACGAGCAGTACTTC
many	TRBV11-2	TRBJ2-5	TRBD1	CASSAGQGNIETQYF	TGTGCCAGCAGCGCGGGACAGGGGAATATCGAGACCCAGTACTTC
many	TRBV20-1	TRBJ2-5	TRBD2	CSARTSGGATETQYF	TGCAGTGCTAGAACTAGCGGGGGGGCTACAGAGACCCAGTACTTC
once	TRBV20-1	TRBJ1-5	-	CSARDHSRGEGSNQPQHF	TGCAGTGCTAGAGATCACAGTCGGGGAGAGGGCAGCAATCAGCCCCAGCATTTT
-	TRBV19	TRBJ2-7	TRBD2	CASSKPGTSGSSYEQYF	TGTGCCAGTAGTAAACCCGGGACTAGCGGGAGCTCCTACGAGCAGTACTTC
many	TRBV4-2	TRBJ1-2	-	CASSPPGDHGYTF	TGTGCCAGCAGCCCGCCGGGAGATCATGGCTACACCTTC
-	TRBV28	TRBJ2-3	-	CASSLSTGGTDTQYF	TGTGCCAGCAGTTTGTCCACTGGGGGGACAGATACGCAGTATTTT
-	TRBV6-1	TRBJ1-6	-	CASSERRQSNSPLRF	TGTGCCAGCAGTGAAAGGCGACAGAGTAATTCACCCCTCCGCTTT
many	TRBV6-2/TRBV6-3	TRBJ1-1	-	CASSLGTYTEAFF	TGTGCCAGCAGTTTAGGGACCTACACTGAAGCTTTCTTT
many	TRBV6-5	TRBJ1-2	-	CASRRTQANYGYTF	TGTGCCAGCAGGCGTACACAGGCAAACTATGGCTACACCTTC
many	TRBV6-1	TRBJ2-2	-	CASSLNGGDGELFF	TGTGCCAGCTCCCTTAACGGGGGCGACGGGGAGCTGTTTTTT
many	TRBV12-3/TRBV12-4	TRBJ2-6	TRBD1	CASSHRGVTSGANVLTF	TGTGCCAGCAGCCACAGGGGGGTCACCTCTGGGGCCAACGTCCTGACTTTC
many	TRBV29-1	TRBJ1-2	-	CSVESVKGNGYTF	TGCAGCGTTGAATCGGTAAAGGGTAATGGCTACACCTTC
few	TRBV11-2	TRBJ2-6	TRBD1	CASSLDRPLVGANVLTF	TGTGCCAGCAGCTTGGACAGGCCCCTCGTAGGGGCCAACGTCCTGACTTTC
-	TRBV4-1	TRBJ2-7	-	CASSQVTGQGGREQYF	TGCGCCAGCAGCCAAGTTACAGGGCAGGGAGGTAGAGAGCAGTACTTC
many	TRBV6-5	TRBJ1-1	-	CASSWKAGGGTEAFF	TGTGCCAGCAGCTGGAAAGCGGGGGGGGGCACTGAAGCTTTCTTT
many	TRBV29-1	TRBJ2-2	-	CSVAGIAPGELFF	TGCAGCGTGGCAGGGATTGCACCGGGGGAGCTGTTTTTT
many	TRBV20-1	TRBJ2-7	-	CSARGRWAMAVEQYF	TGCAGTGCTAGGGGCCGCTGGGCGATGGCGGTCGAGCAGTACTTC
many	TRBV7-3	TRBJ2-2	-	CASSWGGLRTGELFF	TGTGCCAGCAGCTGGGGGGGCCTTCGCACCGGGGAGCTGTTTTTT
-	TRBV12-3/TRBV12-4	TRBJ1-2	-	CASSTNGAYGYTF	TGTGCCAGCAGCACGAACGGGGCCTATGGCTACACCTTC
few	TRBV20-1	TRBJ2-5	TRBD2	CSARTSGRSGETQYF	TGCAGTGCGCGGACTAGCGGGAGAAGTGGGGAGACCCAGTACTTC
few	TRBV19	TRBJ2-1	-	CASSIRMTYNEQFF	TGTGCCAGTAGTATCCGTATGACCTACAATGAGCAGTTCTTC
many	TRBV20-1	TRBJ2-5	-	CSARMAATETQYF	TGCAGTGCTAGAATGGCAGCCACAGAGACCCAGTACTTC
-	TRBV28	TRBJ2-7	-	CASSSRTGRSSYEQYF	TGTGCCAGCAGTTCTCGTACAGGGAGGAGCTCCTACGAGCAGTACTTC
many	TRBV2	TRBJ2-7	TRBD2	CASSEGRGGLSYEQYF	TGTGCCAGCAGTGAAGGTCGGGGGGGCCTATCCTACGAGCAGTACTTC